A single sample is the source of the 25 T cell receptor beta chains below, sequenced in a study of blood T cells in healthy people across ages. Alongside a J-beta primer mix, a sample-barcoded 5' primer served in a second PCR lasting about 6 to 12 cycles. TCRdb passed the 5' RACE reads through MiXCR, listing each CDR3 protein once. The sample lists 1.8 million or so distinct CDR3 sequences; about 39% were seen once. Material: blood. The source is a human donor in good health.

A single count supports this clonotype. The CDR3 nucleotides read TGTGCCAGCAGCTTAGTAGGGACCAGCCCCCCCTATGGCTACACCTTC. Translation: CASSLVGTSPPYGYTF. This chain links TRBV7-2 with TRBJ1-2; D is possibly TRBD1 (5 bases). Trimming pared 1 base from V and 4 bases from J, leaving 16 bases between. The germline V gene encodes CDR1 SGHTA and CDR2 FQGNSA. The CDR3 runs 16 residues.

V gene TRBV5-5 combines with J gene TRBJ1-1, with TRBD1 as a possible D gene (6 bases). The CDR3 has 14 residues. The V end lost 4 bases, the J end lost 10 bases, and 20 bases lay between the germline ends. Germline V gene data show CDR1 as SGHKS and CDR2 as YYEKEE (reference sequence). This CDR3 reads CASSLGGGRRGAFF. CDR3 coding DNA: TGTGCCAGCAGCCTCGGAGGGGGAAGGAGGGGAGCTTTCTTT.

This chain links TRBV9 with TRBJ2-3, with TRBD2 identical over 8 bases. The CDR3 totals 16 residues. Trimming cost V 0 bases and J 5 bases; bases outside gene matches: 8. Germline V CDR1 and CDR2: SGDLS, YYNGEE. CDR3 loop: CASSVADGGAGDTQYF. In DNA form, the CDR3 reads TGTGCCAGCAGCGTAGCTGACGGGGGGGCAGGAGATACGCAGTATTTT.

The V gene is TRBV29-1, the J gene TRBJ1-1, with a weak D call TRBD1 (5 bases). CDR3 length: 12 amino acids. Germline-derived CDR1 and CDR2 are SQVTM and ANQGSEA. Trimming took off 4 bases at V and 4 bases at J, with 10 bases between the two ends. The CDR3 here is CSVGREGTEAFF. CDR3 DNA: TGCAGCGTTGGCAGGGAGGGCACTGAAGCTTTCTTT.

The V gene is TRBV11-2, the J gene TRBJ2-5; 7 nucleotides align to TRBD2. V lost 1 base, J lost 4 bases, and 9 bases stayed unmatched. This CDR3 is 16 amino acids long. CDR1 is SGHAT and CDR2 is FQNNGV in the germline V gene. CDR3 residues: CASSLVGGVVGETQYF. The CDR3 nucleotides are TGTGCCAGCAGCTTAGTGGGGGGGGTTGTCGGAGAGACCCAGTACTTC. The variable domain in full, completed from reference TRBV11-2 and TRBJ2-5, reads EAGVAQSPRYKIIEKRQSVAFWCNPISGHATLYWYQQILGQGPKLLIQFQNNGVVDDSQLPKDRFSAERLKGVDSTLKIQPAKLEDSAVYLCASSLVGGVVGETQYFGPGTRLLVL.

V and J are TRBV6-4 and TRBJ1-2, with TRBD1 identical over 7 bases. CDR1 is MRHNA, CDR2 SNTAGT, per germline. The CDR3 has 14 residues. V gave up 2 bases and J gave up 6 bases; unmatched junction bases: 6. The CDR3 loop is CASSDRGQKNGYTF. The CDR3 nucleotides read TGTGCCAGCAGTGACAGGGGGCAGAAGAATGGCTACACCTTC.

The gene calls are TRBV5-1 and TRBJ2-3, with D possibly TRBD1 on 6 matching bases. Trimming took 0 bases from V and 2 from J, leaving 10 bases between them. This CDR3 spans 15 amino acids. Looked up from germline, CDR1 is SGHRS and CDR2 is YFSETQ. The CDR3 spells CASSLATGFTDTQYF. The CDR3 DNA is TGCGCCAGCAGCTTGGCGACAGGCTTCACAGATACGCAGTATTTT.

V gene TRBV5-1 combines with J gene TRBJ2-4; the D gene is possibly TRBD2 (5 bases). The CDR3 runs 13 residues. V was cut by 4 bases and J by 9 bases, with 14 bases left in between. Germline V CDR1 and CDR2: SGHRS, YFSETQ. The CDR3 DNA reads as TGCGCCAGCAGCCTTGCCCCTGAGGGCATTCAGTACTTC. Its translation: CASSLAPEGIQYF.

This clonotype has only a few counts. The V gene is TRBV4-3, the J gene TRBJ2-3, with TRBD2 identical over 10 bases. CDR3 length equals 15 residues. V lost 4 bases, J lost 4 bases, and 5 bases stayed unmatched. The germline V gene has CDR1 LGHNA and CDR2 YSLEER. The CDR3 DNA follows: TGCGCCAGCAGCCCTGTAGCGGGGGGCGCAGATACGCAGTATTTT. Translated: CASSPVAGGADTQYF.

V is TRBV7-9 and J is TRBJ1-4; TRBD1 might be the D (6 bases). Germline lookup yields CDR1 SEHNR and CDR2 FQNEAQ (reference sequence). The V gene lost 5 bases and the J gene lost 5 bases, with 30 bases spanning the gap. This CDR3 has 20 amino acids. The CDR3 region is CASSPSIISGPGVYNEKLFF. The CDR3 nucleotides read TGTGCCAGCAGCCCCAGCATTATATCGGGCCCAGGGGTCTACAATGAAAAACTGTTTTTT.

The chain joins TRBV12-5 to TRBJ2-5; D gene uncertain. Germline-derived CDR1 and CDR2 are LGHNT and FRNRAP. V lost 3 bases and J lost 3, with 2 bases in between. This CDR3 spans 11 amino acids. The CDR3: CASGFEETQYF. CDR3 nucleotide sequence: TGTGCTAGTGGTTTCGAAGAGACCCAGTACTTC. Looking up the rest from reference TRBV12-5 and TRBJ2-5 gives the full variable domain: DARVTQTPRHKVTEMGQEVTMRCQPILGHNTVFWYRQTMMQGLELLAYFRNRAPLDDSGMPKDRFSAEMPDATLATLKIQPSEPRDSAVYFCASGFEETQYFGPGTRLLVL.

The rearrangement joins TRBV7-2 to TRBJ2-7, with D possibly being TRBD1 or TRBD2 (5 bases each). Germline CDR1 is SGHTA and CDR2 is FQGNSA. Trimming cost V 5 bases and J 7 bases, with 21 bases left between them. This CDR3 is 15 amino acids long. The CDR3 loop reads CASSPGLGPGGEQYF. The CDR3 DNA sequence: TGTGCCAGCAGCCCAGGACTGGGGCCGGGTGGGGAGCAGTACTTC.

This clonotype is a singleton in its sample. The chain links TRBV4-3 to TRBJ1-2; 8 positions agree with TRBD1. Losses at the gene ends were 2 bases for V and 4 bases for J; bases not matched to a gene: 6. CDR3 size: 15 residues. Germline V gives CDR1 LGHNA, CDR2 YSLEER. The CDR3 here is CASSQRDRPLYGYTF. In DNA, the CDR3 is TGCGCCAGCAGCCAAAGGGACAGGCCACTCTATGGCTACACCTTC.

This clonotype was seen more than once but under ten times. CDR3 coding DNA: TGCGCCAGCAGTGACGGTTTGAGTGAGCAGTTCTTC. Protein: CASSDGLSEQFF. The chain uses TRBV10-2 and TRBJ2-1; no definite D call. The germline V gene has CDR1 WSHSY and CDR2 SAAADI. CDR3 size: 12 residues. V lost 3 bases and J 9 bases, leaving 9 bases between the germline ends.

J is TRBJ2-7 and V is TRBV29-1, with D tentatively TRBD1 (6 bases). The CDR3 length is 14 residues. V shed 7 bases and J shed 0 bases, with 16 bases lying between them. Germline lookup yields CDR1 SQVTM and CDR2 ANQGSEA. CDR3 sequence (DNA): TGCAGCGCCCGAGGGGGAACGAGCTCCTACGAGCAGTACTTC. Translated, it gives CSARGGTSSYEQYF.

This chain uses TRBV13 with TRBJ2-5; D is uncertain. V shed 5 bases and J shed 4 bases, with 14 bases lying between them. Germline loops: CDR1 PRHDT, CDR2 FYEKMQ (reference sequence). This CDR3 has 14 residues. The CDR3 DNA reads TGTGCCAGCAGCCCCCGCGCCACCACAGAGACCCAGTACTTC. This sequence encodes CASSPRATTETQYF.

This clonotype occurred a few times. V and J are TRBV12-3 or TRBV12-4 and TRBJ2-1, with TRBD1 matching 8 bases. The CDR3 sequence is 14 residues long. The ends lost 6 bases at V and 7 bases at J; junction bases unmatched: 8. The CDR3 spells CASRDRAGANEQFF. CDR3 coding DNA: TGTGCCAGCAGGGACAGGGCCGGGGCTAATGAGCAGTTCTTC.

For the CDR3, the DNA is TGTGCCAGCAGCTTTACCGGGTCTAAGACTGAAGCTTTCTTT. As protein: CASSFTGSKTEAFF. The rearrangement links TRBV7-2 to TRBJ1-1, with no clear D. Germline loops: CDR1 SGHTA, CDR2 FQGNSA. The CDR3 covers 14 residues. Trimming left V 3 bases short and J 5 bases short, with 13 bases between.

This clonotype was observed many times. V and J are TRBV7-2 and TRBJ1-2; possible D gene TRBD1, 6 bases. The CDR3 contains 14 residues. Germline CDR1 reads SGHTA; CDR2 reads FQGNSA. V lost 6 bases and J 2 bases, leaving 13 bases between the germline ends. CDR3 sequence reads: CASRQGEGNYGYTF. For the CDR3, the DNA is TGTGCCAGCAGACAGGGTGAAGGAAACTATGGCTACACCTTC. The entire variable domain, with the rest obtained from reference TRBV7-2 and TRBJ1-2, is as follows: GAGVSQSPSNKVTEKGKDVELRCDPISGHTALYWYRQSLGQGLEFLIYFQGNSAPDKSGLPSDRFSAERTGGSVSTLTIQRTQQEDSAVYLCASRQGEGNYGYTFGSGTRLTVV.

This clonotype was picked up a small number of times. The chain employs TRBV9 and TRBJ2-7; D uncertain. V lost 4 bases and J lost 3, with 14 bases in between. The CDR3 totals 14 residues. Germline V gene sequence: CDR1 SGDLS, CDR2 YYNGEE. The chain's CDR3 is CASSPPAANYEQYF. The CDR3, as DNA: TGTGCCAGCAGCCCCCCGGCCGCAAACTACGAGCAGTACTTC.

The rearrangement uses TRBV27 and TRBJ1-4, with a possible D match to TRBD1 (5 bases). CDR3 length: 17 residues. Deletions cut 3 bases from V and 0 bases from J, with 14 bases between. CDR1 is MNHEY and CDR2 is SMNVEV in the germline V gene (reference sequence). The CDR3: CASSLGGDGSTNEKLFF. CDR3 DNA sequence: TGTGCCAGCAGTTTGGGGGGAGACGGATCAACTAATGAAAAACTGTTTTTT.

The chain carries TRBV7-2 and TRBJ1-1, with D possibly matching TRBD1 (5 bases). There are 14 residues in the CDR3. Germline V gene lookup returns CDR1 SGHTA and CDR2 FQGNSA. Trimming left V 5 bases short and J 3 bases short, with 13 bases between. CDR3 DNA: TGTGCCAGCAGCCCTCAGGGAGGGGACACTGAAGCTTTCTTT. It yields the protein CASSPQGGDTEAFF.

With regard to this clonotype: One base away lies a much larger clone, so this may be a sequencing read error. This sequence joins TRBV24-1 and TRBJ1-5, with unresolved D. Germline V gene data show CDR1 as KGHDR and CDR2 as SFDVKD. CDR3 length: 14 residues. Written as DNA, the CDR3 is TGTGCCACCAGGGATTTGGACAGCAATCAGCCCCAGCATTTT. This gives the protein CATRDLDSNQPQHF.

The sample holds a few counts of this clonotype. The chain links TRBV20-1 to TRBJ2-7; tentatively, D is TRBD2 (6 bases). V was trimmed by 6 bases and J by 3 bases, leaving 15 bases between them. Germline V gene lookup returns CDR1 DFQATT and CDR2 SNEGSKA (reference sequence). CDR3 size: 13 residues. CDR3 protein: CSAGPGDFYEQYF. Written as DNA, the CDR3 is TGCAGTGCCGGACCGGGAGACTTCTACGAGCAGTACTTC.

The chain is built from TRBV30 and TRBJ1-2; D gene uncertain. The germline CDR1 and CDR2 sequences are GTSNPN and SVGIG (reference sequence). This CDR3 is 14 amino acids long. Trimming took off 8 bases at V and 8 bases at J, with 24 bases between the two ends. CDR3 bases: TGTGCCGCCAACCTACCGGGAAGTGGTGGGGGCTACACCTTC. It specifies CAANLPGSGGGYTF.